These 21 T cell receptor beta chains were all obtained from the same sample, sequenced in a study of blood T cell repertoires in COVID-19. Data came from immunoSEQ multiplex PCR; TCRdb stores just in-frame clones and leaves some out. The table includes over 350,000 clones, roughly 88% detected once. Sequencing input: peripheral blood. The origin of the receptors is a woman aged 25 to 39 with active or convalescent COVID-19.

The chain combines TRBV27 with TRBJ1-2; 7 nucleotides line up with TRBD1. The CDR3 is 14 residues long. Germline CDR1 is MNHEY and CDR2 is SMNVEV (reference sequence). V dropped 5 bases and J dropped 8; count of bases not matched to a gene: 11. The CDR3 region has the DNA TGTGCCAGCAGTCTCTACAGGGGTCATCGAGGCTACACCTTC. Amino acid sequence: CASSLYRGHRGYTF.

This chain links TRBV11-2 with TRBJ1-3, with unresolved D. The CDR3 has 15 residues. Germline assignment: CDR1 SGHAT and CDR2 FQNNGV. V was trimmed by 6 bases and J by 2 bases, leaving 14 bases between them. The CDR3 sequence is CASSLVGGTGNTIYF. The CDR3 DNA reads TGTGCCAGCAGTCTTGTAGGAGGAACTGGAAACACCATATATTTT.

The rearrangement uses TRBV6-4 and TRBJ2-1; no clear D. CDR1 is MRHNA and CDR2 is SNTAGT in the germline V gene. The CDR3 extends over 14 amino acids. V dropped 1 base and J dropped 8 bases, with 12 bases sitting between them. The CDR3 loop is CASSDFPLTDEQFF. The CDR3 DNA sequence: TGTGCCAGCAGTGACTTCCCTTTAACGGATGAGCAGTTCTTC.

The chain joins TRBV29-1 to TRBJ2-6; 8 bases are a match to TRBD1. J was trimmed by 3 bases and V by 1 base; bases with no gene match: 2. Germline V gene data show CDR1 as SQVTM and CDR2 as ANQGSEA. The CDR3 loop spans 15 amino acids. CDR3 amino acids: CSVEAGGGGANVLTF. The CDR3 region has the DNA TGCAGCGTTGAAGCAGGGGGCGGTGGGGCCAACGTCCTGACTTTC. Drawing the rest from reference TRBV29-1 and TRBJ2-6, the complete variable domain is SAVISQKPSRDICQRGTSLTIQCQVDSQVTMMFWYRQQPGQSLTLIATANQGSEATYESGFVIDKFPISRPNLTFSTLTVSNMSPEDSSIYLCSVEAGGGGANVLTFGAGSRLTVL.

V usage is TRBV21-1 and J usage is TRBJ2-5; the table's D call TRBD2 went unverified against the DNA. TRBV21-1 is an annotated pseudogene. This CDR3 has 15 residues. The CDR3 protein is CASSKEHLKQETQYF. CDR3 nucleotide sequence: TGTGCCAGCAGCAAAGAGCATTTGAAGCAAGAGACCCAGTACTTC.

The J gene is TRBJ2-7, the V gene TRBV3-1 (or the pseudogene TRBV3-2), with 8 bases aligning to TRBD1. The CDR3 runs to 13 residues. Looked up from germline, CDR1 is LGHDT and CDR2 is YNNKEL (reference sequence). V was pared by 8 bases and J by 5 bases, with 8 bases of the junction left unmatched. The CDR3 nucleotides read TGTGCCAGCGGATCAGGGGGCTACCACGAGCAGTACTTC. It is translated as CASGSGGYHEQYF.

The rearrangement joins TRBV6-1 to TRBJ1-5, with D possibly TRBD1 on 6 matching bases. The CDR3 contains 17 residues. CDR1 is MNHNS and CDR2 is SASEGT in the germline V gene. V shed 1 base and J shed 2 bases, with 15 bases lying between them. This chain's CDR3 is CASSEVRDNLGNQPQHF. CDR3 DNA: TGTGCCAGCAGTGAAGTCCGGGACAACTTAGGCAATCAGCCCCAGCATTTT.

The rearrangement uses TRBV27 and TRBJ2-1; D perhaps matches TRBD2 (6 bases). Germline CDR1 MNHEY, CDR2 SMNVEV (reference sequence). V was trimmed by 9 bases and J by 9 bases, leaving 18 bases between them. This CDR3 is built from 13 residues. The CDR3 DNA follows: TGTGCCAGTTCCCCGGGAGCATCGGGTGAGCAGTTCTTC. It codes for CASSPGASGEQFF.

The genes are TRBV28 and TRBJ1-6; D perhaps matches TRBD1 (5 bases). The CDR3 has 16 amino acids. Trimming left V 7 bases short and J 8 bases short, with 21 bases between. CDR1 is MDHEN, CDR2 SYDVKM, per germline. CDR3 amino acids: CASIPMGGTGDSPLHF. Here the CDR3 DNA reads TGTGCCAGCATCCCGATGGGGGGGACGGGGGATTCACCCCTCCACTTT.

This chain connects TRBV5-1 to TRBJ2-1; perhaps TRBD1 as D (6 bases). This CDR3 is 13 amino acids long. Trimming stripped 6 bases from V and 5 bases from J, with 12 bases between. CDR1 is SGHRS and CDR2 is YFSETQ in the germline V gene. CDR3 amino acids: CASTYTGNNEQFF. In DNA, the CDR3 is TGCGCCAGCACTTATACAGGGAACAATGAGCAGTTCTTC.

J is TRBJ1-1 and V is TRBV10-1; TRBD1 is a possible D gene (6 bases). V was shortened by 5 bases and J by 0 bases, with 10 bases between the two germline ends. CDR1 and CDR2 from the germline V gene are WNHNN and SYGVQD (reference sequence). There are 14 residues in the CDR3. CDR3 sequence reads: CASSMTGVNTEAFF. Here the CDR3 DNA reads TGCGCCAGCAGTATGACAGGAGTGAACACTGAAGCTTTCTTT.

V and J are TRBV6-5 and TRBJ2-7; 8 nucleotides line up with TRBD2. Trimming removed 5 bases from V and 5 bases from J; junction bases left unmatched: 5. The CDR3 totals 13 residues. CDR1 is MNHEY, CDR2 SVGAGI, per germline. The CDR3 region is CASSKRELDEQYF. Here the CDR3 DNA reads TGTGCCAGCAGTAAGCGGGAGTTAGACGAGCAGTACTTC.

CDR3 in amino acids: CASSPQTGGQETQYF. In nucleotides, the CDR3 is TGCGCCAGCAGCCCCCAGACAGGGGGACAAGAGACCCAGTACTTC. The rearrangement uses TRBV5-1 and TRBJ2-5, with 9 bases that match TRBD1. The junction had 6 bases not matched to a gene; V was cut back by 4 bases and J by 2 bases. CDR1 and CDR2 from the germline V gene are SGHRS and YFSETQ. The CDR3 extends over 15 amino acids. Full variable domain (rest looked up from reference TRBV5-1 and TRBJ2-5): KAGVTQTPRYLIKTRGQQVTLSCSPISGHRSVSWYQQTPGQGLQFLFEYFSETQRNKGNFPGRFSGRQFSNSRSEMNVSTLELGDSALYLCASSPQTGGQETQYFGPGTRLLVL.

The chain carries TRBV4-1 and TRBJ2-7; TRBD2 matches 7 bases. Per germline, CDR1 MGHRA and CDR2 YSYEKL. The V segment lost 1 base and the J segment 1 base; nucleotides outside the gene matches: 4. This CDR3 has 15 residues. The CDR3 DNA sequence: TGCGCCAGCAGCCAAGTTTCTAGCGGATCCTACGAGCAGTACTTC. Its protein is CASSQVSSGSYEQYF.

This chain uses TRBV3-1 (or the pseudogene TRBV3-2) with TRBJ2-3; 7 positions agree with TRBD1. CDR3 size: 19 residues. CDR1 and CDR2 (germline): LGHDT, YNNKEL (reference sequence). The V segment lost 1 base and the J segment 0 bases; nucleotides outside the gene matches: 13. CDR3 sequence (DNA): TGTGCCAGCAGCCAAGTTTTGACAAAATCGACAGGGAGCACAGATACGCAGTATTTT. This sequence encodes CASSQVLTKSTGSTDTQYF.

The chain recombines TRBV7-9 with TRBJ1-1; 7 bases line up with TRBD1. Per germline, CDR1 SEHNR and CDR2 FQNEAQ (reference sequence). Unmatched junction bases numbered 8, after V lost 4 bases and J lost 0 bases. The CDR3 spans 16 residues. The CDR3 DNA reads TGTGCCAGCAGCTCTAGGACAGGAGGCATGAACACTGAAGCTTTCTTT. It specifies CASSSRTGGMNTEAFF.

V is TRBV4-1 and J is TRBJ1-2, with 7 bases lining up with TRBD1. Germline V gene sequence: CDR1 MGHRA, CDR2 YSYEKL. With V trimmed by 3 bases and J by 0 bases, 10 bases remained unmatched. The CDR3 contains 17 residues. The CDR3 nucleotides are TGCGCCAGCAGCCACCCGACAGGGAACCTAGCTAACTATGGCTACACCTTC. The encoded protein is CASSHPTGNLANYGYTF.

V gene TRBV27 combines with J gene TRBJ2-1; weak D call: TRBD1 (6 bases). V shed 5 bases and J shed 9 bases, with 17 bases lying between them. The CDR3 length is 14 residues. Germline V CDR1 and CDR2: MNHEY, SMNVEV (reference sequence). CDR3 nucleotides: TGTGCCAGCAGTCCCGAGGGACACCTACCTGAGCAGTTCTTC. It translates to CASSPEGHLPEQFF.

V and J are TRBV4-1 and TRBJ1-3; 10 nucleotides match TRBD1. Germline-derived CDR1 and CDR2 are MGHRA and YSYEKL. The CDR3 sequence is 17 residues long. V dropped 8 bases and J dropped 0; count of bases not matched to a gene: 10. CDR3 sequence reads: CASRRPGQGPSGNTIYF. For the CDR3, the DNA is TGCGCCAGCCGCCGACCGGGACAGGGGCCCTCTGGAAACACCATATATTTT.

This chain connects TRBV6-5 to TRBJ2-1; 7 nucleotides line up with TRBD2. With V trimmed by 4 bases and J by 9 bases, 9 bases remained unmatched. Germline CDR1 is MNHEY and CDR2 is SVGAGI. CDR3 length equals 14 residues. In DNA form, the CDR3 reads TGTGCCAGCAGTTTTGGCGGGAGCCAGCCTGAGCAGTTCTTC. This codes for CASSFGGSQPEQFF.

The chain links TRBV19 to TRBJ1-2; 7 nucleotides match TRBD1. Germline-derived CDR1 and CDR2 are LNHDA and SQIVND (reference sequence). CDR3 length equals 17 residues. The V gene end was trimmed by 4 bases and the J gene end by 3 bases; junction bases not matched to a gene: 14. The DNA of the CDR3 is TGTGCCAGTAGTACCAATAAACGGGGGACAGCTGACTATGGCTACACCTTC. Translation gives CASSTNKRGTADYGYTF.